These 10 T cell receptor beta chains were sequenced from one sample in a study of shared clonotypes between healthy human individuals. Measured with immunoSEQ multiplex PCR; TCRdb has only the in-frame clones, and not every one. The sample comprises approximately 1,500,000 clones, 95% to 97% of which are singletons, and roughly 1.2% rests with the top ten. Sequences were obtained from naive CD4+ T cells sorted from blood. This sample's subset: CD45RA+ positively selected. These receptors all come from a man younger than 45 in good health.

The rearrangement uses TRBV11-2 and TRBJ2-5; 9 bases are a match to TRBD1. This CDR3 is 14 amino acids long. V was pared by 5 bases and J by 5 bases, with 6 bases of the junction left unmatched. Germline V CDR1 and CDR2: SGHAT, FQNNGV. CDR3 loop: CASSGDRVGETQYF. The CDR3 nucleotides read TGTGCCAGCAGCGGGGACAGGGTGGGGGAGACCCAGTACTTC.

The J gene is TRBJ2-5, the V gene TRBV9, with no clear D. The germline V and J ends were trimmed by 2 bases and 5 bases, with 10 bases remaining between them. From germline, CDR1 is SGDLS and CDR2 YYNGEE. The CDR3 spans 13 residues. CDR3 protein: CASSVRVSETQYF. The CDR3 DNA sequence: TGTGCCAGCAGCGTGAGAGTCTCGGAGACCCAGTACTTC.

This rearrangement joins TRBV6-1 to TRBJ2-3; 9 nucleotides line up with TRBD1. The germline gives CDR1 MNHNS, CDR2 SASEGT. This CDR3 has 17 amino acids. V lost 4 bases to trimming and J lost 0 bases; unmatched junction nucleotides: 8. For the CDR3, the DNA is TGTGCCAGCAGTGCTACAGGGGGCGTTACTAGCACAGATACGCAGTATTTT. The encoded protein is CASSATGGVTSTDTQYF.

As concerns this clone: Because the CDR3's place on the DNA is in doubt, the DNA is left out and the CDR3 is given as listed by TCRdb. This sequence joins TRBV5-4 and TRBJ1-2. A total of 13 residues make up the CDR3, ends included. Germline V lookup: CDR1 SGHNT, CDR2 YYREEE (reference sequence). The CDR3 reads CASSSGSNYGYTF.

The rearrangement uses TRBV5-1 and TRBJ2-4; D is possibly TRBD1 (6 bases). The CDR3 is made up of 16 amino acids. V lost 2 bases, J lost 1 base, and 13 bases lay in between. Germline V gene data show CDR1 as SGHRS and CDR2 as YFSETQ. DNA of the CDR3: TGCGCCAGCAGCTTCATCGATGGACAGGCCAAAAACATTCAGTACTTC. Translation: CASSFIDGQAKNIQYF.

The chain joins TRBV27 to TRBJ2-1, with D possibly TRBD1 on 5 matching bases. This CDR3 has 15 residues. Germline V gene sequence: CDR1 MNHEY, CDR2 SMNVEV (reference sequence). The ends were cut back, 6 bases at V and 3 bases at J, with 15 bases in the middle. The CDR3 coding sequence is TGTGCCAGCAGGCTCCGGGCCGGACACTACAATGAGCAGTTCTTC. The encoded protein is CASRLRAGHYNEQFF.

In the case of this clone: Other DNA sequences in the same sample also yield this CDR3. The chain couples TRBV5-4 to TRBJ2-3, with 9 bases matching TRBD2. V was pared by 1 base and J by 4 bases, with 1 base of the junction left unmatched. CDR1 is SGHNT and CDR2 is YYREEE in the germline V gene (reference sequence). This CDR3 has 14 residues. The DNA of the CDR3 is TGTGCCAGCAGCTTGATAGCGGGAGCAGATACGCAGTATTTT. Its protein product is CASSLIAGADTQYF.

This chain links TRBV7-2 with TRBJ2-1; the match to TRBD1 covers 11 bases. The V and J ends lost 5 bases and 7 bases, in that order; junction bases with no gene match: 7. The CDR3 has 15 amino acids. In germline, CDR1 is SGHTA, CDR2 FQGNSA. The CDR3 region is CASSTGQGAGNEQFF. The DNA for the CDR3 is TGTGCCAGCAGCACAGGACAGGGGGCTGGAAATGAGCAGTTCTTC.

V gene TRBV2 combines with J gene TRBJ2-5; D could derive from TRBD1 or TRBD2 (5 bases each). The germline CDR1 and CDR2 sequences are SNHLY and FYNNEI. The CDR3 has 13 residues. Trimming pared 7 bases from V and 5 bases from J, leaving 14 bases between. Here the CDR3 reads CASTDRGAETQYF. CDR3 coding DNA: TGTGCCAGCACCGACCGGGGCGCCGAGACCCAGTACTTC.

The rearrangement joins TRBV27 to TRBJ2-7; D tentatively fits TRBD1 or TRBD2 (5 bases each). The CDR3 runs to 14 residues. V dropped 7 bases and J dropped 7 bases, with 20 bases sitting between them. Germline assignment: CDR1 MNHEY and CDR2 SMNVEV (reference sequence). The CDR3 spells CASTIRRGMGEQYF. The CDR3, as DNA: TGTGCCAGCACTATCCGTCGGGGCATGGGAGAGCAGTACTTC.